This T cell receptor beta chain was captured in a study of cytomegalovirus exposure and HLA in healthy donors. A multiplex PCR was run with 60 Vbeta primers and 13 Jbeta primers. Data came from immunoSEQ multiplex PCR; TCRdb stores just in-frame clones and leaves some out. Here the sample spans about 160,000 clones, more than 70% being singletons. This CDR3 spans 13 amino acids. CDR1 is SGHVS, CDR2 FNYEAQ, per germline. Trimming removed 5 bases from V and 4 bases from J, with 10 bases in between. The chain is built from TRBV7-6 and TRBJ2-3; D uncertain. This clonotype originated in a man aged 25 to 40 in good health and CMV-seronegative. Sequenced material: PBMCs. The CDR3 protein is CASSQRGADTQYF. The CDR3 DNA reads TGTGCCAGCAGCCAGCGAGGCGCAGATACGCAGTATTTT.